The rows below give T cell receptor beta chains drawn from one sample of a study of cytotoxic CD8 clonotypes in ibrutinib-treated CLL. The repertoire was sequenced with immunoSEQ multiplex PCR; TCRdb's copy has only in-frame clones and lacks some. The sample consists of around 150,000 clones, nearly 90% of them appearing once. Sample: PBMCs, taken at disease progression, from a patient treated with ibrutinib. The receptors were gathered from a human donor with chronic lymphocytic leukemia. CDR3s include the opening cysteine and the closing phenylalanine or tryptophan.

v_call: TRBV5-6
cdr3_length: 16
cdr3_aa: CASSLSGVENTGELFF

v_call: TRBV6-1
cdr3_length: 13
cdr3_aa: CASINRGAGEQYF

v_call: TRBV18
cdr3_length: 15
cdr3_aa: CASSPYTVPDYGYTF

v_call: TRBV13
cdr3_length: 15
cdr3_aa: CASSPIGGAYNEQFF

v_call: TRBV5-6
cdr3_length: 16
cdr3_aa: CASSLLGGLAKNIQYF

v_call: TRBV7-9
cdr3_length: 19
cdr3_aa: CASSLAASGSSYSYNEQFF

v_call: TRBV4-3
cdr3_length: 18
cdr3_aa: CASSHQGGLAGGPNEQFF

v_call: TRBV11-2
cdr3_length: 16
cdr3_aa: CASSQEGFGANYGYTF

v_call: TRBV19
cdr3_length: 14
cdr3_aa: CASGDRGSYNEQFF

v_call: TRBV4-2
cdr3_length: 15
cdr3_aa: CASSQAGMGTGEQFF

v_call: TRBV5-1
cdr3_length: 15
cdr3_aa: CASSLVGGGPREQYF

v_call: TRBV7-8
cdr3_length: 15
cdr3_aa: CASSLRVSGANVLTF

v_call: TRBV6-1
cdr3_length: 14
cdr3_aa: CASSEAWGRWEAFF

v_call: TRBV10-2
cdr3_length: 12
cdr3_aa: CASGSMGYEQYF

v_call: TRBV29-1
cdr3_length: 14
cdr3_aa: CSVKQGLSMYGYTF

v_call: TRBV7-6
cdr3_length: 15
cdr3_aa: CASSHIQGMNTEAFF

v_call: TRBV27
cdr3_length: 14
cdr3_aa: CASSQSPPGWGYTF

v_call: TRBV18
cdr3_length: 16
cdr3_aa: CASSPQPSTSPREQYF

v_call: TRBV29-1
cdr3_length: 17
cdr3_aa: CSVDGVVAESQNNEQFF

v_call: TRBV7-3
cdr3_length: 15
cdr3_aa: CASSFDAARGNEQFF

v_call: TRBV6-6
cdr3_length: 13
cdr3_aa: CASSLDWTYEQYF

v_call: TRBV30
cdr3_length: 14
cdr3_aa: CAWSERAGGYEQYF

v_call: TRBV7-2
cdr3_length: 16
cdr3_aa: CASSLAVGVSYNEQFF

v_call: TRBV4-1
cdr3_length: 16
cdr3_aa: CASSQVLVGNPGELFF

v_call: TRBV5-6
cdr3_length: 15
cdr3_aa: CASSHRTRSYYEQYF

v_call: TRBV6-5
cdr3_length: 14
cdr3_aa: CASSPGQATYGYTF

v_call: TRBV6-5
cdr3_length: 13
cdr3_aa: CASRSSYNSPLHF

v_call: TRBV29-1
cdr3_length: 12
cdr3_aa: CSVLAGRYEQYF

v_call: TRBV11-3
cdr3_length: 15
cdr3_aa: CASSARVLGDTEAFF

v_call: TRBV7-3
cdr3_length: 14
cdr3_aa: CASSLGRDPGELFF

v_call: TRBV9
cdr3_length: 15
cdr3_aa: CASSPGASGTYEQYF